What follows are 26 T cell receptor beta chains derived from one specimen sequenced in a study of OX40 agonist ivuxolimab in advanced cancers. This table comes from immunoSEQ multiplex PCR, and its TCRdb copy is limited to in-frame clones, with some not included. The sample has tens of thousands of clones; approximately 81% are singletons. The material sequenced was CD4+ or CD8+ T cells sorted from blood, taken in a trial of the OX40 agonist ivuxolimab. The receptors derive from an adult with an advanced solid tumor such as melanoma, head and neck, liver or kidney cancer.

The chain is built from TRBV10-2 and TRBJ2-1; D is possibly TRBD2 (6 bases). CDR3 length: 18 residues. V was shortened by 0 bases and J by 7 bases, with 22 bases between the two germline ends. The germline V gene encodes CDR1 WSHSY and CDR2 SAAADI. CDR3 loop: CASSESWTTLLHANEQFF. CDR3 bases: TGCGCCAGCAGTGAGTCTTGGACTACTCTATTACATGCTAATGAGCAGTTCTTC.

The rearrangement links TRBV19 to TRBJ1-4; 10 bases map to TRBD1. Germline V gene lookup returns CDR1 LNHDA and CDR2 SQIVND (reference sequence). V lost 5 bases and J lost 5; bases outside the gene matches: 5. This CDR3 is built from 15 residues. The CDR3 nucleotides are TGTGCCAGTAGTGGAAGGACAGGGGGAAATGAAAAACTGTTTTTT. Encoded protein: CASSGRTGGNEKLFF.

CDR3 amino acids: CATSGRVYGYTF. The CDR3 DNA sequence: TGTGCCACTTCGGGCAGGGTCTATGGCTACACCTTC. J is TRBJ1-2 and V is TRBV19; the D gene is possibly TRBD1 (5 bases). V lost 10 bases and J 4 bases, leaving 13 bases between the germline ends. Germline V lookup: CDR1 LNHDA, CDR2 SQIVND (reference sequence). The CDR3 extends over 12 amino acids.

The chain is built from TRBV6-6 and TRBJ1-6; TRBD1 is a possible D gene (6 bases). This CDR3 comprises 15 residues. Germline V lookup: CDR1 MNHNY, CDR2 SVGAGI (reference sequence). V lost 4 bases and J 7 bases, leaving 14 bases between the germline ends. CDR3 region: CASSSPTGTNSPLHF. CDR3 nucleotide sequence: TGTGCCAGCAGTTCCCCGACAGGCACCAATTCACCCCTCCACTTT.

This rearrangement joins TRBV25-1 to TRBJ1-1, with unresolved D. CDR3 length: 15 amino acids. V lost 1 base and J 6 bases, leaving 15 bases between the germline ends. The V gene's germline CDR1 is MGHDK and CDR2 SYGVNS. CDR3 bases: TGTGCCAGCAGTGAATTCACGGGCGAAGGGTCTGAAGCTTTCTTT. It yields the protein CASSEFTGEGSEAFF.

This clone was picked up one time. This CDR3 is CASSRHLGRVTYEQYF. The CDR3, as DNA: TGCGCCAGCAGCCGGCACCTTGGGAGGGTGACCTACGAGCAGTACTTC. This chain connects TRBV5-1 to TRBJ2-7; 7 bases are shared with TRBD2. CDR1 and CDR2 (germline): SGHRS, YFSETQ. V shed 4 bases and J 2 bases; nucleotides not matched to a gene: 12. This CDR3 spans 16 amino acids.

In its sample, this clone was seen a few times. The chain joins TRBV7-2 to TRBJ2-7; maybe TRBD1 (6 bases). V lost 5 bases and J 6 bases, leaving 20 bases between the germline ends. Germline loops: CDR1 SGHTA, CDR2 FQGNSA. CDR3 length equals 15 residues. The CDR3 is CASSKMAGTNTEQYF. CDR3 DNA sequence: TGTGCCAGCAGCAAAATGGCCGGGACAAATACCGAGCAGTACTTC.

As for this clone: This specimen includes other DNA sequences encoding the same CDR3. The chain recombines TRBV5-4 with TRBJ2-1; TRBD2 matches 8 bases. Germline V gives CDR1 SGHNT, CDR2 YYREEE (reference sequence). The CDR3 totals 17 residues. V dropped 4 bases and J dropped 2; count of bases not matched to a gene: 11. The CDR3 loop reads CASSPTPSGSPYNEQFF. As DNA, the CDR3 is TGTGCCAGCAGCCCCACCCCTAGCGGGTCTCCCTACAATGAGCAGTTCTTC.

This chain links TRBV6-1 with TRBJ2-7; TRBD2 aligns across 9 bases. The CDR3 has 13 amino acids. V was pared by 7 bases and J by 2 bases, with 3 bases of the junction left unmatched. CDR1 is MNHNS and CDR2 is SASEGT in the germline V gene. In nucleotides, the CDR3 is TGTGCCAGCATGTCTAGCGGGGCCTACGAGCAGTACTTC. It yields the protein CASMSSGAYEQYF.

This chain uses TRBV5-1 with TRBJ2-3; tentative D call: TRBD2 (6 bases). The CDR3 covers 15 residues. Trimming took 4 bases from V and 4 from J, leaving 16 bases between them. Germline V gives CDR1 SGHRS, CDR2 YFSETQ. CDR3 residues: CASSQGFAGPDTQYF. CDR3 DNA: TGCGCCAGCAGCCAGGGTTTCGCGGGGCCAGATACGCAGTATTTT.

The CDR3 reads CARSLANGPGSWEQYF. DNA for the CDR3: TGTGCCAGAAGCTTGGCCAACGGACCCGGGTCGTGGGAGCAGTACTTC. The J gene is TRBJ2-7, the V gene TRBV5-3; D is uncertain. TRBV5-3 is an ORF, with its function uncertain. V shed 0 bases and J shed 7 bases, with 20 bases lying between them. The CDR3 consists of 16 residues.

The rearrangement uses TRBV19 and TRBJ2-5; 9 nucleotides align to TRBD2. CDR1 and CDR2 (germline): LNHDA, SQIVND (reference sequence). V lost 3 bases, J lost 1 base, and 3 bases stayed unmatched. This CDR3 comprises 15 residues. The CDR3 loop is CASSIAGGVQETQYF. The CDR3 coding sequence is TGTGCCAGTAGTATTGCGGGAGGGGTCCAAGAGACCCAGTACTTC.

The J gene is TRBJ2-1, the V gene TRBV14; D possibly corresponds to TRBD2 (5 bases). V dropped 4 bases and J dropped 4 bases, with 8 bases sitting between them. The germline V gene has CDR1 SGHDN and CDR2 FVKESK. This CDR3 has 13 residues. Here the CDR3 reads CASSLGSYNEQFF. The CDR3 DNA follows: TGTGCCAGCAGCCTTGGGAGTTACAATGAGCAGTTCTTC.

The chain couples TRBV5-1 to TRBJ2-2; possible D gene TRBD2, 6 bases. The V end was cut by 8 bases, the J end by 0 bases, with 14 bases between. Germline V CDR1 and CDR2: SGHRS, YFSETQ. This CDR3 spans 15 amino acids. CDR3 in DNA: TGCGCCAGTGCAATAGCGGAGACGAACACCGGGGAGCTGTTTTTT. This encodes CASAIAETNTGELFF.

The CDR3 reads CASSSMTNSPLHF. CDR3 coding DNA: TGTGCCAGCAGCTCTATGACTAATTCACCCCTCCACTTT. The V call is TRBV7-9, the J call TRBJ1-6; D is undetermined. The V end was cut by 4 bases, the J end by 6 bases, with 7 bases between. The CDR3 consists of 13 residues. The germline CDR1 and CDR2 sequences are SEHNR and FQNEAQ (reference sequence).

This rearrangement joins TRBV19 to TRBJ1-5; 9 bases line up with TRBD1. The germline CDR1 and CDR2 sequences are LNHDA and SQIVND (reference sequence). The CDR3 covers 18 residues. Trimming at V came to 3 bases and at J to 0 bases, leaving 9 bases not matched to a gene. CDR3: CASSIGTGWGYSNQPQHF. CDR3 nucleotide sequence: TGTGCCAGTAGTATTGGGACAGGGTGGGGATATAGCAATCAGCCCCAGCATTTT. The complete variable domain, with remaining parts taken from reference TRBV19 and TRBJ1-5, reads DGGITQSPKYLFRKEGQNVTLSCEQNLNHDAMYWYRQDPGQGLRLIYYSQIVNDFQKGDIAEGYSVSREKKESFPLTVTSAQKNPTAFYLCASSIGTGWGYSNQPQHFGDGTRLSIL.

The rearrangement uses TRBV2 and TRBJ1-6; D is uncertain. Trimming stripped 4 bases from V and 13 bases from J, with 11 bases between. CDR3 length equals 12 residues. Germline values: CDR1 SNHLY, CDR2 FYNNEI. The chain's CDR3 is CASSGFEGPLHF. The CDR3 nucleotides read TGTGCCAGCAGTGGTTTTGAAGGGCCCCTCCACTTT.

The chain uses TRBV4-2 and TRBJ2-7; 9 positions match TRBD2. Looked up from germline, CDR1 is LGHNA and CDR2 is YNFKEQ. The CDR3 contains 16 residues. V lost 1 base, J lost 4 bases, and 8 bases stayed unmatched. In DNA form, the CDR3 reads TGTGCCAGCAGCCAAGGTATAGCGGGAGTTAGTTACGAGCAGTACTTC. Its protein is CASSQGIAGVSYEQYF.

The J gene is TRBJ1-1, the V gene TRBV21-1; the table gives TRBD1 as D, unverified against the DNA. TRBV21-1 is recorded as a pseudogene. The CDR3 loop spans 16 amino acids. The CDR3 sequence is CASSKTRDSPNTEAFF. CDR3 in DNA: TGTGCCAGCAGCAAAACCCGGGACAGCCCGAACACTGAAGCTTTCTTT.

The CDR3 coding sequence is TGTGCCAGTAGTATCGGGGGTATAGAGCCCCAGCATTTT. Encoded protein: CASSIGGIEPQHF. V and J are TRBV19 and TRBJ1-5, with D possibly matching TRBD1 (5 bases). The CDR3 totals 13 residues. Trimming shortened V by 3 bases and J by 8 bases, and 11 bases separated the two germline ends. Germline assignment: CDR1 LNHDA and CDR2 SQIVND (reference sequence).

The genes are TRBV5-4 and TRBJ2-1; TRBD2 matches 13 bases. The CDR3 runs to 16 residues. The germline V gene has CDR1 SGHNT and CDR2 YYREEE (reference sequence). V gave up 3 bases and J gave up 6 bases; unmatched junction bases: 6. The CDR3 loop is CASSSRTSGRSNEQFF. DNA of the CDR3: TGTGCCAGCAGCTCCCGGACTAGCGGGAGAAGCAATGAGCAGTTCTTC.

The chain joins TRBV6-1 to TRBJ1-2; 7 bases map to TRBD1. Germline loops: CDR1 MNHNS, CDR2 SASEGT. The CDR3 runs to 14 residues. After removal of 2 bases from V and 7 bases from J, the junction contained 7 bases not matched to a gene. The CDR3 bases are TGTGCCAGCAGTGAAAAGACAGGGTGGACTGGCTACACCTTC. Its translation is CASSEKTGWTGYTF.

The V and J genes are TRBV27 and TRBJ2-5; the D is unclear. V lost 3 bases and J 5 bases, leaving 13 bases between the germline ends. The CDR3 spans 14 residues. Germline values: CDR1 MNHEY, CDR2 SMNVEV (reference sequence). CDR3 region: CASSLGSDVETQYF. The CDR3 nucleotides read TGTGCCAGCAGTTTGGGCTCCGACGTTGAGACCCAGTACTTC.

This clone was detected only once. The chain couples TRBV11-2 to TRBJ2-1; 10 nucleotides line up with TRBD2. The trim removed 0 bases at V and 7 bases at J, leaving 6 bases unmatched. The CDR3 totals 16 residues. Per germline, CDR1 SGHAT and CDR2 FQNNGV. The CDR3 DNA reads TGTGCCAGCAGCTTAGAGGCTAGCGGGAGAGCGAATGAGCAGTTCTTC. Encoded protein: CASSLEASGRANEQFF.

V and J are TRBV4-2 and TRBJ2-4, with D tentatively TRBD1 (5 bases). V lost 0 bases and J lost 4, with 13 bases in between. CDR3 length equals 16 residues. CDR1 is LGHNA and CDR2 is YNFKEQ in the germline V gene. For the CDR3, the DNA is TGTGCCAGCAGCCAAGATCTGGCCAGGGAAAAAAACATTCAGTACTTC. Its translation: CASSQDLAREKNIQYF.

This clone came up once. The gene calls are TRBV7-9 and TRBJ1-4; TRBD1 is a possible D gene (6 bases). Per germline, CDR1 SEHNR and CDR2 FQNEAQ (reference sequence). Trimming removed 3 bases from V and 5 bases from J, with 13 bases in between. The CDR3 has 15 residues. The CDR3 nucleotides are TGTGCCAGCAGCTTTAGGGGGACGACCAATGAAAAACTGTTTTTT. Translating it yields CASSFRGTTNEKLFF.